This T cell receptor (beta chain) comes out of a study of OX40 agonist ivuxolimab in advanced cancers. Broadly, across the study: The costimulatory receptor OX40 (CD134) was targeted by ivuxolimab, a fully human IgG2 agonistic monoclonal antibody. Intravenous ivuxolimab was administered to patients every 2 weeks at six dose levels: 0.01, 0.1, 0.3, 1.5, 3 and 10 mg/kg. Among the roughly 54 dose-escalation patients, about 20 had hepatocellular carcinoma, around 15 melanoma, 9 renal cell carcinoma and 9 head and neck cancer. In the dose-escalation cohort, 70% to 85% of patients were male, and the mean age was approximately 55 years, with a range of 23 to 79. Prior anti-PD-1, anti-PD-L1 or anti-CTLA-4 therapy was permitted, and checkpoint inhibitors had been received by roughly 42% of dose-escalation patients. Three dose-escalation patients achieved partial responses, one with hepatocellular carcinoma and two with cutaneous melanoma. The purpose of peripheral TCRbeta sequencing was to test whether ivuxolimab changed TCR sequence diversity and led to clonal T-cell expansion. The monotherapy dose-escalation portion (N of about 57 patients) of the phase I ivuxolimab trial is reported in the paper.

The germline V gene specifies MNHNS as CDR1 and SASEGT as CDR2. Including cysteine and phenylalanine, the CDR3 has 13 amino acids. Of the read, only the CDR3 DNA is kept; its 39 bases are in frame from base 1. The junction carries 8 bases between V and J, which are trimmed by 4 bases and 2 bases respectively. The full study reports these points: The antigen specificity of the clonally expanded peripheral T cells was not determined. Low levels of normalized T-cell clonal expansion were also seen in some patients who did not respond. At doses from 0.1 to 3.0 mg/kg, clonal expansion was seen in both CD4+ and CD8+ blood T cells between baseline and week 6. In partial responders in the 0.1-3.0 mg/kg groups, normalized peripheral clonal expansion was found to be among the lowest, especially among CD8+ T cells. On average, CD8+ T cells showed more expanded clones than CD4+ T cells after ivuxolimab.

For sequencing of the TCRbeta CDR3 region, genomic DNA was extracted from the sorted cells. TCRbeta CDR3 regions were sequenced using the immunoSEQ Assay. TCRdb stores this immuneACCESS table with in-frame sequences only. Part of the clones is absent; in the studies checked, under half of the shortfall reflects unresolved V genes, and no reason is known for the rest. The sample includes about 70,000 clones, with 70% to 90% observed a single time. The ten largest make up roughly 6% of the sample. As for this clone: What antigen it recognizes has not been identified. Qualities for individual bases were not recorded, and no much larger clone is one base off.

Patients with a history of autoimmune disease or receiving systemic immunosuppression were excluded from the trial. In every dose cohort, peripheral blood was drawn for TCR sequencing at baseline, cycle 4 day 1, and cycle 7 day 1. Samples were obtained from an open-label, multicenter, first-in-human phase I dose-escalation trial of ivuxolimab. Adults with locally advanced or metastatic head and neck squamous cell, hepatocellular, melanoma or renal cell carcinoma were enrolled in the trial. Before TCR sequencing, CD4+ T cells and CD8+ T cells from peripheral blood were sorted into separate populations.

The sequence links TRBV6-1 to TRBJ2-5; the D gene assignment is ambiguous. This specimen consisted of CD4+ or CD8+ T cells sorted from blood, obtained in a trial of the OX40 agonist ivuxolimab. This sequence originates from an adult with an advanced solid tumor such as melanoma, head and neck, liver or kidney cancer. The nucleotides read TGTGCCAGCAGTGTCAGGATTCAAGAGACCCAGTACTTC. Its translation is CASSVRIQETQYF.